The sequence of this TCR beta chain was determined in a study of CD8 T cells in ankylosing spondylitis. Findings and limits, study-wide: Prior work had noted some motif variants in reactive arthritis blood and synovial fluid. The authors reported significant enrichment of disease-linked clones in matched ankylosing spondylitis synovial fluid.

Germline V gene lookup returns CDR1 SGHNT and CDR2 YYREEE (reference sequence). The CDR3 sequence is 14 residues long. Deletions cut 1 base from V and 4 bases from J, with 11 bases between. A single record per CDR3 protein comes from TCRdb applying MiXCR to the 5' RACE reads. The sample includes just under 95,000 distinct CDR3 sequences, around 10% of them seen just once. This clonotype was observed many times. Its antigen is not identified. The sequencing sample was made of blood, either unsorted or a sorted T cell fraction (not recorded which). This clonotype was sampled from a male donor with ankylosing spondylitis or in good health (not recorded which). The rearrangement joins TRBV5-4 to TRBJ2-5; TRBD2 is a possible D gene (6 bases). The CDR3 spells CASSLNIGGETQYF. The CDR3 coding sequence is TGTGCCAGCAGCTTGAATATCGGGGGAGAGACCCAGTACTTC.